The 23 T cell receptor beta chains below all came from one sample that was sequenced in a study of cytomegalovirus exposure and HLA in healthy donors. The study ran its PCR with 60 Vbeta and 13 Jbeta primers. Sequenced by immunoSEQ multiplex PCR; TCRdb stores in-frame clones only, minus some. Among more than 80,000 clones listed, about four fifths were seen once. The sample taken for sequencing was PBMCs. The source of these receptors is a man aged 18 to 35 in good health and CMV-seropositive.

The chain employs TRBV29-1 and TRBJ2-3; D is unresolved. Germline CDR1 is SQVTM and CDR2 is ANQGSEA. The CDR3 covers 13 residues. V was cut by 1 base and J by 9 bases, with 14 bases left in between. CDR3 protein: CSVEALGESTQYF. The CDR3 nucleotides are TGCAGCGTTGAAGCCCTCGGAGAATCCACGCAGTATTTT.

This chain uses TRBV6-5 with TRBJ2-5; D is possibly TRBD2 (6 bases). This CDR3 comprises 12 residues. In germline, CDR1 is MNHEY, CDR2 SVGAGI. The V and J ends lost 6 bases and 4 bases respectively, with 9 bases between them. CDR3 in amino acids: CASSPEGETQYF. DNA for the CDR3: TGTGCCAGCAGCCCGGAGGGAGAGACCCAGTACTTC.

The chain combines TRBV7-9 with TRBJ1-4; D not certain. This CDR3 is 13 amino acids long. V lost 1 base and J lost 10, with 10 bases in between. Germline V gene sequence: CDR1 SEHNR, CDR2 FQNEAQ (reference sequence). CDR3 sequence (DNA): TGTGCCAGCAGCTTAGATATGGGGAGAAAACTGTTTTTT. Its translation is CASSLDMGRKLFF.

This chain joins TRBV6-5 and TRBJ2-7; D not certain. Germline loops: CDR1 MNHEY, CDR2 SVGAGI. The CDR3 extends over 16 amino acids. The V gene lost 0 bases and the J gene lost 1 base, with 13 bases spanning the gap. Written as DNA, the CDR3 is TGTGCCAGCAGTTACTCCCTAGTATCTCGTTCCTACGAGCAGTACTTC. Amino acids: CASSYSLVSRSYEQYF.

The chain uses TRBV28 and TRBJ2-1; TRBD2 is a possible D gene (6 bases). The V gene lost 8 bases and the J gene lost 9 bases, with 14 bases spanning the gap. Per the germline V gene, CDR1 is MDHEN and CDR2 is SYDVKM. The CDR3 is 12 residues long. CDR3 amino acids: CASSTGGAEQFF. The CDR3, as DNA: TGTGCCAGCTCAACTGGCGGGGCTGAGCAGTTCTTC.

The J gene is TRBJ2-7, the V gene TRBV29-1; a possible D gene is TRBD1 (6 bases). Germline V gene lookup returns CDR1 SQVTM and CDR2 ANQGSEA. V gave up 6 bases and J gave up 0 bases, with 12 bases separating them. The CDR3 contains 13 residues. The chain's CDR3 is CSVLTGNSYEQYF. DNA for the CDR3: TGCAGCGTATTAACAGGGAACTCCTACGAGCAGTACTTC.

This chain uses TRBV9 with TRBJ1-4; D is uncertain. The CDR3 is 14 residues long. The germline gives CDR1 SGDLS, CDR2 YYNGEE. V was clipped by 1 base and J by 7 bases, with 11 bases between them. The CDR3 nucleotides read TGTGCCAGCAGCGTACGGGGTGAGCGTGAAAAACTGTTTTTT. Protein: CASSVRGEREKLFF.

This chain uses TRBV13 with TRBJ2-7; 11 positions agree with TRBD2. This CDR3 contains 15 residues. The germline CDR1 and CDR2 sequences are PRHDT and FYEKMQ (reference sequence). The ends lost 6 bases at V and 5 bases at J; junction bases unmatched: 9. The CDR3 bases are TGTGCCAGCAGGCACGTGCTAGCGGGAGGCCACGAGCAGTACTTC. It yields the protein CASRHVLAGGHEQYF.

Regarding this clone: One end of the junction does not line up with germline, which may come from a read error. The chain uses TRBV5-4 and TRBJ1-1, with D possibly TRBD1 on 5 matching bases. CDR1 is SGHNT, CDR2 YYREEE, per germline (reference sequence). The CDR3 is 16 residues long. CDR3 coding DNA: TGTGCCAGCAGCTACTACCCACCCCAGGGAGGCACTGGAGCTTTCTTT. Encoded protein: CASSYYPPQGGTGAFF.

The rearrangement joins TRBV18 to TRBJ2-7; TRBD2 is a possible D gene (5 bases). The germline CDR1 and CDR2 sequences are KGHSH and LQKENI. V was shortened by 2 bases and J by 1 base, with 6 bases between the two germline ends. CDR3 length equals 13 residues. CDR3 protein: CASSPRESYEQYF. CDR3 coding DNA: TGTGCCAGCTCACCAAGGGAGTCCTACGAGCAGTACTTC.

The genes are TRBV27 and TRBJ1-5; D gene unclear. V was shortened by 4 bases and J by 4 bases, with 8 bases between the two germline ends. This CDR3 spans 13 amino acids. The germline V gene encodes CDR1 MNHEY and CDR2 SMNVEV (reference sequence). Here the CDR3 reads CASSSTQNQPQHF. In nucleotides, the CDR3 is TGTGCCAGCAGTTCAACACAGAATCAGCCCCAGCATTTT.

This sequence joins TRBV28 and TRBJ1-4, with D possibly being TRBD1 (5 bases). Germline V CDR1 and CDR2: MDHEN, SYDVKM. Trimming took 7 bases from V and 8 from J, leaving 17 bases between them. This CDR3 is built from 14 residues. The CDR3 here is CASTTGGLGEKLFF. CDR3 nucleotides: TGTGCCAGCACCACCGGGGGACTAGGGGAAAAACTGTTTTTT.

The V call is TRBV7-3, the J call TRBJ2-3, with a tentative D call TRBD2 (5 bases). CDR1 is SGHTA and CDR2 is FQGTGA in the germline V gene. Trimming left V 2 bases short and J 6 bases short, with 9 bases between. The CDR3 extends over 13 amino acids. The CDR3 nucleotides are TGTGCCAGCAGCTTACGGGGTCCGGATACGCAGTATTTT. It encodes CASSLRGPDTQYF.

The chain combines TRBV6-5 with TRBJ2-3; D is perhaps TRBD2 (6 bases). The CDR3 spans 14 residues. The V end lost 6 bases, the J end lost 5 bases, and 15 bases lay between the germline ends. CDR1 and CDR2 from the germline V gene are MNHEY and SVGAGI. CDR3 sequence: CASRQTSGEDTQYF. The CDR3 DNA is TGTGCCAGCAGACAGACTAGTGGGGAAGATACGCAGTATTTT.

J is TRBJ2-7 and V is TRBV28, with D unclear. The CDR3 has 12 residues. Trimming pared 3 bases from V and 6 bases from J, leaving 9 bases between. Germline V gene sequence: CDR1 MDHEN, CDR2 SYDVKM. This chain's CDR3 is CASSFPRREQYF. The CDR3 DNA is TGTGCCAGCAGTTTTCCCCGTCGCGAGCAGTACTTC.

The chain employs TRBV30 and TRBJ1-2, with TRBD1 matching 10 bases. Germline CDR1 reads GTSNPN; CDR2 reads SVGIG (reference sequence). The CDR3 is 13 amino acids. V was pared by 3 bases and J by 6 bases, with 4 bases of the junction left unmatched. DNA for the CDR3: TGTGCCTGGAGATCCGGGACAGGGGATGGCTACACCTTC. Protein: CAWRSGTGDGYTF.

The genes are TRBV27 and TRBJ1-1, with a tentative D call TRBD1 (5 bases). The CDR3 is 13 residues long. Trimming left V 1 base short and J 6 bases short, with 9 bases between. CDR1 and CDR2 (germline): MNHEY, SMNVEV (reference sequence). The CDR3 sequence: CASSLFIRAEAFF. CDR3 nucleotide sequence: TGTGCCAGCAGTTTATTTATCAGGGCTGAAGCTTTCTTT.

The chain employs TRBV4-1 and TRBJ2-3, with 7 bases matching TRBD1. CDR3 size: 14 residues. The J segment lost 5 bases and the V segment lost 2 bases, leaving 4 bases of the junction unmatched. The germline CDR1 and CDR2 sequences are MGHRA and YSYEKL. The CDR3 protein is CASSQTTGKDTQYF. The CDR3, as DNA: TGCGCCAGCAGCCAAACGACAGGGAAAGATACGCAGTATTTT.

As DNA, the CDR3 is TGTGCCACCAACGTGGGGGGGGTCATGAACACTGAAGCTTTCTTT. The encoded protein is CATNVGGVMNTEAFF. The chain is built from TRBV19 and TRBJ1-1; possible D gene TRBD1, 5 bases. V lost 10 bases and J 0 bases, leaving 18 bases between the germline ends. Germline CDR1 and CDR2: LNHDA and SQIVND (reference sequence). The CDR3 has 15 amino acids.

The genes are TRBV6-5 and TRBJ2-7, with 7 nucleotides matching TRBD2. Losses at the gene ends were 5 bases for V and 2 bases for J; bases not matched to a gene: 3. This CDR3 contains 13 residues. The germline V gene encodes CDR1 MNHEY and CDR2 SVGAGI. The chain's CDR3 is CASSRGGAYEQYF. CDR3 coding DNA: TGTGCCAGCAGTCGCGGGGGAGCCTACGAGCAGTACTTC.

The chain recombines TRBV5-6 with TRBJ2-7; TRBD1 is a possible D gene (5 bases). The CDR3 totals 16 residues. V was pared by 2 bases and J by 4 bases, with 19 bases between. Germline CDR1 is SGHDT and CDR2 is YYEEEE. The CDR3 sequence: CASSFTWEQEHYEQYF. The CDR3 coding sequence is TGTGCCAGCAGCTTTACGTGGGAACAGGAGCATTACGAGCAGTACTTC.

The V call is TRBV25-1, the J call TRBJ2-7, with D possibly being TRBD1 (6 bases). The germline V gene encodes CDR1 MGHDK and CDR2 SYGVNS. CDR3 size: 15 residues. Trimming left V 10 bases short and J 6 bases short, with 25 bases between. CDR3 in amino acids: CATRKQGILISEQYF. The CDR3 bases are TGTGCCACCAGAAAACAGGGAATCCTTATCTCCGAGCAGTACTTC.

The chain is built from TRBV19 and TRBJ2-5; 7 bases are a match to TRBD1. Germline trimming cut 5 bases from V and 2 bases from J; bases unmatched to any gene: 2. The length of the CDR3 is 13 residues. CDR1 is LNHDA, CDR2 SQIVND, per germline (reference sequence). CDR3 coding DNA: TGTGCCAGTAGTCCGGGACAGCAAGAGACCCAGTACTTC. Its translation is CASSPGQQETQYF.